The text below deals with one T cell receptor (beta chain). Its antigen is as yet unknown. These data come from a study of OX40 agonist ivuxolimab in advanced cancers. About the study: People who had prior anti-PD-1, anti-PD-L1 or anti-CTLA-4 therapy could take part, and around 39% had some. The study, taken as a whole, reports: At 0.1 to 3.0 mg/kg, CD4+ and CD8+ blood T cells expanded clonally by week 6. Patients who responded partially at 0.1-3.0 mg/kg showed clonal expansion ranking among the lowest.

The cohort excluded patients with autoimmune disease history or systemic immunosuppression. CDR1 SGHNT and CDR2 YENEEA come from the germline V gene. The CDR3 loop spans 13 amino acids. V was trimmed by 1 base and J by 7 bases, leaving 10 bases between them. Profiling relied on immunoSEQ multiplex PCR, and the TCRdb table lists in-frame clones only, not all of them. The table has roughly 67,000 clones, around nine tenths seen once. The rearrangement links TRBV11-3 to TRBJ1-1; D is possibly TRBD1 (6 bases). This material consisted of CD4+ or CD8+ T cells sorted from blood, taken in a trial of the OX40 agonist ivuxolimab. This receptor was identified in an adult with an advanced solid tumor such as melanoma, head and neck, liver or kidney cancer. The CDR3 reads CASSLASTGEAFF. DNA of the CDR3: TGTGCCAGCAGCTTAGCGTCGACAGGTGAAGCTTTCTTT.